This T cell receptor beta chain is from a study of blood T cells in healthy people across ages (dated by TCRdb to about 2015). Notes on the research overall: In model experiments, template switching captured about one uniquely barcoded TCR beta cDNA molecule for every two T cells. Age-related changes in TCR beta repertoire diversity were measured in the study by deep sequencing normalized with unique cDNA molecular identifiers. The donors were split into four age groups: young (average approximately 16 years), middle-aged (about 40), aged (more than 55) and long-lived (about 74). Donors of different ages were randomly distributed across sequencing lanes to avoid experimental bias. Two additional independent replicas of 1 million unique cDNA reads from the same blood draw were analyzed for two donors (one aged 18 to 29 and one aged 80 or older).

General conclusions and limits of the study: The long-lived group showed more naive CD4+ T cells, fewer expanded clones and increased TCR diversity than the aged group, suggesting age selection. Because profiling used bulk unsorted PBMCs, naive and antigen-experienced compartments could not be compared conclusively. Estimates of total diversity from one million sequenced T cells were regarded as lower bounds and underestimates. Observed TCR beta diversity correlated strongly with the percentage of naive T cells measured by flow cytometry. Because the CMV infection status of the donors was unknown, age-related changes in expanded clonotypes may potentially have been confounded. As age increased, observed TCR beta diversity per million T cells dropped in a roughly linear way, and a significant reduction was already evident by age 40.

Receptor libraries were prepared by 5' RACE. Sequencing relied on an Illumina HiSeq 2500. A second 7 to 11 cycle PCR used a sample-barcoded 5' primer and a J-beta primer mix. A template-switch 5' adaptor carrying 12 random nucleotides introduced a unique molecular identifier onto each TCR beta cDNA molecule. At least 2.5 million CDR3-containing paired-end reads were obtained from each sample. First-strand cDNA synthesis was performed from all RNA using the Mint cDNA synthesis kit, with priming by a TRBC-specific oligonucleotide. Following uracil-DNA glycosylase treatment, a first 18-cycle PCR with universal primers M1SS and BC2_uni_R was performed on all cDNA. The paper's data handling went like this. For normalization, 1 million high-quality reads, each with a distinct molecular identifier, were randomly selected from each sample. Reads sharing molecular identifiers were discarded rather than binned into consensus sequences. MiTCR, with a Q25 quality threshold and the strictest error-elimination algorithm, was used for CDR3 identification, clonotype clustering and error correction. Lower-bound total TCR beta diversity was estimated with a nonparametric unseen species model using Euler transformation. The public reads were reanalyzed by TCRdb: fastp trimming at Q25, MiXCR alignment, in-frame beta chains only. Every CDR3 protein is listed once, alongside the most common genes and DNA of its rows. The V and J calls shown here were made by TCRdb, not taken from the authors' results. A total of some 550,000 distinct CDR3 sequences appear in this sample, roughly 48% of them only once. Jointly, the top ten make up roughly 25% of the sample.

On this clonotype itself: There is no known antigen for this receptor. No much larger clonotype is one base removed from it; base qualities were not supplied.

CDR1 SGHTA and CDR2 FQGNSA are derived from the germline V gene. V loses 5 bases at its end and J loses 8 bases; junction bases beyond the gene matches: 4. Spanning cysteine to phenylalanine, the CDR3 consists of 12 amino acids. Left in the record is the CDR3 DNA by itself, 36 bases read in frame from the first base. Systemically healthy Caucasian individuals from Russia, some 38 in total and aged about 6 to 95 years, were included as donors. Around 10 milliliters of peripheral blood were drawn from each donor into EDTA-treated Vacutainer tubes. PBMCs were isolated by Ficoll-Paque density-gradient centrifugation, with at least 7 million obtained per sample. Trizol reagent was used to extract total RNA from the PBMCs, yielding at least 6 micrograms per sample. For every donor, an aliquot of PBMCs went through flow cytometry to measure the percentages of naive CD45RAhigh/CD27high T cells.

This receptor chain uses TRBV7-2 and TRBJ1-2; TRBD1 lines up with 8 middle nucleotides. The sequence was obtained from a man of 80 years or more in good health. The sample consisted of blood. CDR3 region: CASSRQGRGYTF. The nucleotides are TGTGCCAGCAGCCGACAGGGGAGGGGCTACACCTTC.